These 11 T cell receptor beta chains came from one sample sequenced in a study of a mutant IDH1 vaccine in newly diagnosed glioma. This sample's time point: week 47, end of study. Doses consisted of 300 ug of mutant IDH1 20-mer peptide each, paired with topical imiquimod. No antigen has been assigned to these receptors. Measured with immunoSEQ multiplex PCR; TCRdb has only the in-frame clones, and not every one. This table has about 94,000 clones, 85% to 90% appearing once. The starting material was PBMCs, obtained from a glioma patient whose treatment included an IDH1 peptide vaccine. The receptors shown here come from a woman aged 50 to 65 with glioma.

The J gene is TRBJ1-2, the V gene TRBV28, with 7 bases lining up with TRBD1. This CDR3 region has 13 residues. The V and J ends lost 4 bases and 4 bases, in that order; junction bases with no gene match: 3. Germline loops: CDR1 MDHEN, CDR2 SYDVKM. The CDR3: CASSSGTVYGYTF. The CDR3 DNA is TGTGCCAGCAGTTCGGGGACAGTCTATGGCTACACCTTC.

J is TRBJ2-5 and V is TRBV28; TRBD2 agrees at 13 bases. CDR1 is MDHEN, CDR2 SYDVKM, per germline. CDR3 length equals 17 residues. Trimming removed 3 bases from V and 4 bases from J; junction bases left unmatched: 8. The DNA of the CDR3 is TGTGCCAGCAGTTTCGAACTAGCGGGAGGGCAGGGAGAGACCCAGTACTTC. As protein: CASSFELAGGQGETQYF.

The gene calls are TRBV19 and TRBJ1-1, with D possibly being TRBD1 (5 bases). The germline V and J ends were trimmed by 4 bases and 9 bases, with 15 bases remaining between them. This CDR3 has 13 amino acids. Germline V gene data show CDR1 as LNHDA and CDR2 as SQIVND (reference sequence). The CDR3 here is CASSKLSGTQAFF. CDR3 in DNA: TGTGCCAGTAGTAAACTCTCCGGGACTCAAGCTTTCTTT.

On this clone itself: Other DNA sequences within the sample encode an identical CDR3. This rearrangement joins TRBV2 to TRBJ1-1, with a possible D match to TRBD1 (6 bases). CDR3 length equals 13 residues. Deletions cut 4 bases from V and 4 bases from J, with 10 bases between. In germline, CDR1 is SNHLY, CDR2 FYNNEI. The CDR3 DNA is TGTGCCAGCAGTGGTGAGGGGGGCACTGAAGCTTTCTTT. Protein product: CASSGEGGTEAFF.

The chain has TRBV13 and TRBJ1-3; D is possibly TRBD1 (5 bases). V dropped 2 bases and J dropped 0 bases, with 14 bases sitting between them. This CDR3 is built from 17 residues. The V gene's germline CDR1 is PRHDT and CDR2 FYEKMQ (reference sequence). The CDR3 bases are TGTGCCAGCAGCTTAAGGCGGGGGACGAGCTCTGGAAACACCATATATTTT. This codes for CASSLRRGTSSGNTIYF.

This clone has a handful of counts. The genes are TRBV7-9 and TRBJ2-3; 10 nucleotides match TRBD2. The CDR3 spans 15 residues. V lost 7 bases, J lost 4 bases, and 8 bases stayed unmatched. Germline lookup yields CDR1 SEHNR and CDR2 FQNEAQ (reference sequence). The CDR3 reads CASTSGTSASDTQYF. In nucleotides, the CDR3 is TGTGCCAGCACCTCCGGGACTAGCGCGTCAGATACGCAGTATTTT.

The chain is built from TRBV30 and TRBJ1-2; TRBD1 matches 12 bases. The CDR3 length is 15 residues. Germline V gives CDR1 GTSNPN, CDR2 SVGIG (reference sequence). V lost 5 bases, J lost 8 bases, and 12 bases stayed unmatched. The CDR3 DNA reads TGTGCCTGGGACCCGGGACAGGGGGCAACTCGGGGCTACACCTTC. It codes for CAWDPGQGATRGYTF.

The chain joins TRBV6-5 to TRBJ2-5; unclear D gene. The CDR3 is made up of 14 amino acids. From germline, CDR1 is MNHEY and CDR2 SVGAGI. V was trimmed by 2 bases and J by 1 base, leaving 8 bases between them. CDR3 region: CASSYAAGQETQYF. The CDR3 DNA reads TGTGCCAGCAGTTACGCGGCAGGCCAAGAGACCCAGTACTTC.

V is TRBV2 and J is TRBJ2-3, with 8 bases identical to TRBD2. Looked up from germline, CDR1 is SNHLY and CDR2 is FYNNEI. V was pared by 3 bases and J by 6 bases, with 20 bases of the junction left unmatched. The CDR3 is made up of 19 amino acids. The CDR3 loop is CASSEEGMSGRIIRDTQYF. The CDR3, as DNA: TGTGCCAGCAGTGAGGAGGGAATGAGCGGGAGAATAATCAGGGATACGCAGTATTTT.

In its sample, this clone was seen a few times. The rearrangement uses TRBV18 and TRBJ2-7, with D possibly being TRBD1 (6 bases). V was clipped by 1 base and J by 0 bases, with 7 bases between them. The length of the CDR3 is 14 residues. CDR1 is KGHSH and CDR2 is LQKENI in the germline V gene. The CDR3 region has the DNA TGTGCCAGCTCACCACGACAGGACTCCTACGAGCAGTACTTC. Translated, it gives CASSPRQDSYEQYF.

CDR3 sequence (DNA): TGTGCCAGTAGTCGGGCTAGCGGGAGAAGGGATACGCAGTATTTT. Translating gives CASSRASGRRDTQYF. The rearrangement uses TRBV19 and TRBJ2-3; TRBD2 agrees at 10 bases. CDR1 is LNHDA and CDR2 is SQIVND in the germline V gene (reference sequence). The CDR3 spans 15 residues. The V segment lost 5 bases and the J segment 6 bases; nucleotides outside the gene matches: 8.